Detailed here is one T cell receptor (beta chain). As yet, its antigen is unknown. The assay was immunoSEQ multiplex PCR, and TCRdb's table has in-frame clones only and misses some. The profile covers 45,000 to 60,000 clones, with roughly 77% appearing a single time and about 2.4% taken by the ten largest. These data are taken from a study of radiotherapy plus CTLA-4 blockade in lung cancer. Germline V gene data show CDR1 as SNHLY and CDR2 as FYNNEI. V shed 1 base, J shed 4 bases, and the junction held 3 bases outside the gene matches. The CDR3 has 14 residues. Overall study findings and caveats: In blood, TCR clones derived from the tumor expanded after radiotherapy plus ipilimumab.

This clonotype was sampled from a human donor with non-small cell lung cancer whose response to radiotherapy plus ipilimumab could not be evaluated. The specimen comprised peripheral blood, sampled from a patient treated with radiotherapy plus ipilimumab. The chain links TRBV2 to TRBJ1-2; 7 bases map to TRBD1. CDR3 sequence (DNA): TGTGCCAGCAGTGAAGGAGGGACAGCCTATGGCTACACCTTC. This sequence encodes CASSEGGTAYGYTF.